The rows below give T cell receptor beta chains drawn from one sample of a study of blood T cell repertoires in COVID-19. Libraries were prepared by immunoSEQ multiplex PCR; TCRdb keeps only in-frame clonotypes and omits some of them. This sample has some 58,000 clones, with approximately 88% found just once. The sample was peripheral blood. The receptors were sampled from a human donor in a cohort sampled during active COVID-19. Each CDR3 is given with its conserved first and last residue. Each record gives: J gene, V gene, CDR3 protein.

TRBJ2-2 TRBV7-2 CASSLRGGGNTGELFF
TRBJ2-3 TRBV7-8 CASSLAGAPDTQYF
TRBJ2-4 TRBV6-2/TRBV6-3 CASSSTGGEAKNIQYF
TRBJ1-1 TRBV6-5 CASSKDRDTEAFF
TRBJ1-1 TRBV14 CASSRQGTEAFF
TRBJ1-4 TRBV11-2 CASSLVGAGSEKLFF
TRBJ1-2 TRBV2 CASSEQGGNYGYTF
TRBJ2-1 TRBV12-3/TRBV12-4 CASSRGAYNEQFF
TRBJ2-2 TRBV18 CASSPRPGTNTGELFF
TRBJ2-5 TRBV10-1 CASSESLQETQYF
TRBJ1-1 TRBV6-5 CASSTPSGPDEAFF
TRBJ1-2 TRBV7-2 CAKPRQGVFYGYTF
TRBJ1-6 TRBV7-2 CASSSLNNSPLHF
TRBJ2-5 TRBV3-1/TRBV3-2 CASSQGSAGGYKETQYF
TRBJ2-3 TRBV7-3 CASSSTSGRRTDTQYF
TRBJ1-1 TRBV6-6 CASSFTGGSTEAFF
TRBJ2-3 TRBV5-6 CASSLVAGFTDTQYF
TRBJ2-1 TRBV6-5 CASSYLASNEQFF
TRBJ1-5 TRBV5-1 CASSLGVGSGQPQHF
TRBJ2-1 TRBV18 CASSPNVGELNEQFF
TRBJ1-4 TRBV6-2/TRBV6-3 CASSYRGTNEKLFF
TRBJ1-3 TRBV6-5 CASSLGGLGNTIYF
TRBJ1-2 TRBV5-1 CASSLGTGLNYGYTF
TRBJ2-3 TRBV5-1 CASSLAGFPSTDTQYF
TRBJ1-4 TRBV18 CASSAFSEKLFF
TRBJ2-1 TRBV5-4 CASSQTSGNHNEQFF
TRBJ1-1 TRBV29-1 CSVAAGTEAFF
TRBJ2-1 TRBV6-5 CASSPLAGADGEQFF
TRBJ2-1 TRBV3-1/TRBV3-2 CASSQDGGSYNEQFF
TRBJ2-1 TRBV4-3 CASSQDLGDYNEQFF
TRBJ2-3 TRBV5-1 CASSHYRGEGSTDTQYF
TRBJ1-5 TRBV19 CASNGVGHQPQHF
TRBJ1-6 TRBV5-4 CASSSGTPRNSPLHF
TRBJ2-3 TRBV7-9 CASRGGAGQGLLDTQYF
TRBJ2-7 TRBV27 CATQQGYEQYF
TRBJ1-1 TRBV18 CASSPSRRRTAAFF